One sample yielded the 14 T cell receptor beta chains listed below, sequenced in a study of blood T cell repertoires in COVID-19. Generated by immunoSEQ multiplex PCR, the TCRdb table keeps only in-frame clones and is missing some. The sample holds a few hundred thousand clones, 80% to 90% seen once. The sample comprised peripheral blood. These receptors originate from a woman in her fifties or sixties who had recovered from COVID-19.

The V gene is TRBV14, the J gene TRBJ2-1; maybe TRBD1 (5 bases). Trimming stripped 2 bases from V and 5 bases from J, with 10 bases between. The germline V gene has CDR1 SGHDN and CDR2 FVKESK. The CDR3 length is 14 residues. The DNA for the CDR3 is TGTGCCAGCAGCCAATCGAAGGGGAACAATGAGCAGTTCTTC. It translates to CASSQSKGNNEQFF.

V usage is TRBV6-1 and J usage is TRBJ1-5, with TRBD1 identical over 8 bases. This CDR3 contains 14 residues. V shed 6 bases and J 4 bases; nucleotides not matched to a gene: 5. Germline assignment: CDR1 MNHNS and CDR2 SASEGT. The CDR3 here is CASSLQGANQPQHF. The DNA for the CDR3 is TGTGCCAGCAGCTTGCAGGGGGCGAATCAGCCCCAGCATTTT.

V usage is TRBV19 and J usage is TRBJ2-1, with TRBD2 as a possible D gene (6 bases). V gave up 4 bases and J gave up 8 bases, with 12 bases separating them. This CDR3 spans 13 amino acids. The germline gives CDR1 LNHDA, CDR2 SQIVND (reference sequence). CDR3 bases: TGTGCCAGTAGTAGGACGGGAGAAGATGAGCAGTTCTTC. Amino acid sequence: CASSRTGEDEQFF.

This CDR3 reads CAWVNRVNSPLHF. For the CDR3, the DNA is TGTGCCTGGGTCAACAGGGTCAATTCACCCCTCCACTTT. J is TRBJ1-6 and V is TRBV30; maybe TRBD1 (6 bases). Deletions cut 5 bases from V and 7 bases from J, with 12 bases between. This CDR3 comprises 13 residues. Looked up from germline, CDR1 is GTSNPN and CDR2 is SVGIG (reference sequence). Full variable domain (missing parts from reference TRBV30 and TRBJ1-6): SQTIHQWPATLVQPVGSPLSLECTVEGTSNPNLYWYRQAAGRGLQLLFYSVGIGQISSEVPQNLSASRPQDRQFILSSKKLLLSDSGFYLCAWVNRVNSPLHFGNGTRLTVT.

The chain has TRBV5-6 and TRBJ1-4; 7 nucleotides agree with TRBD1. The V segment lost 0 bases and the J segment 0 bases; nucleotides outside the gene matches: 2. The V gene's germline CDR1 is SGHDT and CDR2 YYEEEE. The CDR3 length is 16 residues. CDR3 loop: CASSLDRGATNEKLFF. The CDR3 nucleotides read TGTGCCAGCAGCTTGGACAGGGGAGCAACTAATGAAAAACTGTTTTTT. Together with reference TRBV5-6 and TRBJ1-4, the CDR3 gives the full variable domain: DAGVTQSPTHLIKTRGQQVTLRCSPKSGHDTVSWYQQALGQGPQFIFQYYEEEERQRGNFPDRFSGHQFPNYSSELNVNALLLGDSALYLCASSLDRGATNEKLFFGSGTQLSVL.

The chain employs TRBV28 and TRBJ1-5; TRBD1 aligns across 7 bases. After removal of 4 bases from V and 5 bases from J, the junction contained 5 bases not matched to a gene. Germline-derived CDR1 and CDR2 are MDHEN and SYDVKM. The CDR3 consists of 14 residues. CDR3 nucleotide sequence: TGTGCCAGCAGTTCACTACAGGGGTATCAGCCCCAGCATTTT. Protein product: CASSSLQGYQPQHF. The variable domain in full, with the rest retrieved from reference TRBV28 and TRBJ1-5, is DVKVTQSSRYLVKRTGEKVFLECVQDMDHENMFWYRQDPGLGLRLIYFSYDVKMKEKGDIPEGYSVSREKKERFSLILESASTNQTSMYLCASSSLQGYQPQHFGDGTRLSIL.

V gene TRBV5-1 combines with J gene TRBJ1-4; 7 bases map to TRBD1. This CDR3 is 14 amino acids long. Trimming took 3 bases from V and 8 from J; bases not matched to a gene: 7. Germline V lookup: CDR1 SGHRS, CDR2 YFSETQ. The chain's CDR3 is CASSWGDSSEKLFF. Here the CDR3 DNA reads TGCGCCAGCAGCTGGGGGGACAGTAGCGAAAAACTGTTTTTT. The entire variable domain, with the rest obtained from reference TRBV5-1 and TRBJ1-4, is as follows: KAGVTQTPRYLIKTRGQQVTLSCSPISGHRSVSWYQQTPGQGLQFLFEYFSETQRNKGNFPGRFSGRQFSNSRSEMNVSTLELGDSALYLCASSWGDSSEKLFFGSGTQLSVL.

The chain is built from TRBV28 and TRBJ1-2, with D possibly being TRBD1 (5 bases). This CDR3 spans 13 amino acids. Trimming left V 5 bases short and J 6 bases short, with 13 bases between. Germline V gene data show CDR1 as MDHEN and CDR2 as SYDVKM. As DNA, the CDR3 is TGTGCCAGCAGTACGGGGACGGGGGATGGCTACACCTTC. Protein: CASSTGTGDGYTF.

The genes are TRBV27 and TRBJ1-2; D might be TRBD1 (6 bases). The CDR3 length is 14 residues. The V and J ends lost 5 bases and 7 bases respectively, with 17 bases between them. Germline CDR1 MNHEY, CDR2 SMNVEV (reference sequence). Here the CDR3 reads CASSTGPQGSGYTF. In nucleotides, the CDR3 is TGTGCCAGCAGTACAGGGCCCCAAGGCAGTGGCTACACCTTC.

V and J are TRBV5-4 and TRBJ2-5; the D is unclear. The CDR3 consists of 14 residues. V lost 0 bases and J 5 bases, leaving 11 bases between the germline ends. CDR1 is SGHNT, CDR2 YYREEE, per germline (reference sequence). CDR3 in DNA: TGTGCCAGCAGCTTGGTTGACAAGACCGAGACCCAGTACTTC. It specifies CASSLVDKTETQYF.

This chain joins TRBV10-3 and TRBJ2-7; 7 nucleotides agree with TRBD1. Germline V gives CDR1 ENHRY, CDR2 SYGVKD. Germline trimming cut 5 bases from V and 7 bases from J; bases unmatched to any gene: 5. The CDR3 length is 12 residues. Written as DNA, the CDR3 is TGTGCCATCAGTAAGCCGGACAGGGAGCAGTACTTC. This encodes CAISKPDREQYF.

This chain connects TRBV29-1 to TRBJ2-6, with TRBD1 as a possible D gene (7 bases). The CDR3 runs to 15 residues. V was pared by 7 bases and J by 4 bases, with 17 bases between. Germline V gene sequence: CDR1 SQVTM, CDR2 ANQGSEA. The CDR3, as DNA: TGCAGCGCGGGGGAAGGGGGCGCCGGGGCCAACGTCCTGACTTTC. Amino acids: CSAGEGGAGANVLTF.

The rearrangement joins TRBV15 to TRBJ1-3; D is ambiguous. V was pared by 0 bases and J by 0 bases, with 12 bases between. Germline V lookup: CDR1 LNHNV, CDR2 YYDKDF (reference sequence). CDR3 length equals 17 residues. CDR3 loop: CATSRDRRGNSGNTIYF. Written as DNA, the CDR3 is TGTGCCACCAGCAGAGATAGGCGAGGGAACTCTGGAAACACCATATATTTT.

V is TRBV7-2 and J is TRBJ1-1; D not resolved. There are 15 residues in the CDR3. V was cut by 0 bases and J by 5 bases, with 13 bases left in between. Germline loops: CDR1 SGHTA, CDR2 FQGNSA. The CDR3 loop is CASSLAGRGGTEAFF. CDR3 nucleotides: TGTGCCAGCAGCTTAGCAGGACGGGGAGGAACTGAAGCTTTCTTT.